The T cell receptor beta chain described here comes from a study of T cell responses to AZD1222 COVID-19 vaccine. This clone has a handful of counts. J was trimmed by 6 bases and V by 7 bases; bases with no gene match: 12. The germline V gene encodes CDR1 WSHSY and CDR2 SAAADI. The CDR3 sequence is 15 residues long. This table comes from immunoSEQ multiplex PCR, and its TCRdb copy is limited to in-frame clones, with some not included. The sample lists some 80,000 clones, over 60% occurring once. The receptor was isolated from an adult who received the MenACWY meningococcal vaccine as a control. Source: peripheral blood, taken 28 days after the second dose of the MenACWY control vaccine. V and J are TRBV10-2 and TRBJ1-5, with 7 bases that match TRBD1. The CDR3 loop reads CASNETGARGQPQHF. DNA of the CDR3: TGCGCCAGCAATGAAACAGGGGCCCGTGGTCAGCCCCAGCATTTT.